Sequencing of this T cell receptor beta chain was carried out in a study of monozygotic twins with inflammatory bowel disease. The CDR3 spans 11 residues. General study findings and limits: Resolution of different T cell subtypes was not achieved. Using the inverse Simpson index, IBD patients had lower TCRbeta diversity than healthy co-twins.

The authors drew more than 2 ml of blood from each donor. The team made cDNA by running eight separate reactions for each sample. TCRdb re-called the 5' RACE reads; one entry per CDR3 protein, DNA not given. This sample's clone table lists approximately 200,000 distinct CDR3 sequences. Points on this clonotype: What it recognizes is unknown.

Sequences were obtained from blood. The source is a human donor with ulcerative colitis or Crohn's disease, or a healthy co-twin of an affected twin (not recorded which). The chain employs TRBV12-3 or TRBV12-4 and TRBJ2-3. CDR3 region: CASSQLDTQYF.